Following are 12 T cell receptor beta chains from one sample sequenced in a study of OX40 agonist ivuxolimab in advanced cancers. Sequencing was performed with immunoSEQ multiplex PCR; in TCRdb, only in-frame clones are kept and a portion is missing. The data contain about 73,000 clones, more than 80% of them singletons. Sequencing used CD4+ or CD8+ T cells sorted from blood, obtained in a trial of the OX40 agonist ivuxolimab. These receptor sequences come from an adult with an advanced solid tumor such as melanoma, head and neck, liver or kidney cancer.

The chain couples TRBV6-5 to TRBJ1-1; no definite D call. CDR3 size: 15 residues. Germline V gene lookup returns CDR1 MNHEY and CDR2 SVGAGI. Deletions cut 0 bases from V and 5 bases from J, with 13 bases between. CDR3 sequence (DNA): TGTGCCAGCAGTTACTCCCCCTCAGCGGGGACTGAAGCTTTCTTT. Translating it yields CASSYSPSAGTEAFF.

The chain recombines TRBV2 with TRBJ2-2, with 10 bases identical to TRBD1. V dropped 11 bases and J dropped 4; count of bases not matched to a gene: 7. Germline V gene data show CDR1 as SNHLY and CDR2 as FYNNEI. This CDR3 region has 14 residues. The CDR3 loop is CAGGQGGGTGELFF. The CDR3 nucleotides read TGTGCCGGCGGACAGGGGGGTGGCACCGGGGAGCTGTTTTTT.

The rearrangement uses TRBV4-1 and TRBJ1-5; TRBD1 agrees at 9 bases. V lost 1 base and J lost 0; bases outside the gene matches: 1. CDR1 is MGHRA, CDR2 YSYEKL, per germline. The CDR3 has 16 amino acids. Written as DNA, the CDR3 is TGCGCCAGCAGCCAAGGACAGGGGGATAGCAATCAGCCCCAGCATTTT. Amino acid sequence: CASSQGQGDSNQPQHF.

This clone was recorded once. The J gene is TRBJ2-7, the V gene TRBV15, with 10 bases matching TRBD2. The junction had 9 bases not matched to a gene; V was cut back by 1 base and J by 0 bases. The CDR3 length is 18 residues. Germline V gene data show CDR1 as LNHNV and CDR2 as YYDKDF (reference sequence). CDR3 protein: CATSRGLAGVTSSYEQYF. The CDR3 DNA follows: TGTGCCACCAGCAGAGGGCTAGCGGGAGTTACCAGCTCCTACGAGCAGTACTTC. The full variable domain, in which reference TRBV15 and TRBJ2-7 provide the parts outside the CDR3, is DAMVIQNPRYQVTQFGKPVTLSCSQTLNHNVMYWYQQKSSQAPKLLFHYYDKDFNNEADTPDNFQSRRPNTSFCFLDIRSPGLGDTAMYLCATSRGLAGVTSSYEQYFGPGTRLTVT.

Comment on this clone: One junction end disagrees with the germline gene, perhaps due to a read error. Additional DNA sequences in this sample encode the identical CDR3. The chain has TRBV2 and TRBJ2-5; 8 bases are shared with TRBD2. Germline V gives CDR1 SNHLY, CDR2 FYNNEI. The CDR3 contains 12 residues. In DNA, the CDR3 is TGTGCCAGTAGTGGGACTAGAGAGACCCAGTACTTC. Translation: CASSGTRETQYF.

This clone was recorded a few times. J is TRBJ2-2 and V is TRBV13, with TRBD2 as a possible D gene (6 bases). Germline V gene data show CDR1 as PRHDT and CDR2 as FYEKMQ (reference sequence). This CDR3 has 16 amino acids. The V and J ends lost 5 bases and 4 bases respectively, with 17 bases between them. The CDR3 here is CASSVQTSSGTGELFF. The DNA of the CDR3 is TGTGCCAGCAGCGTACAGACTAGTTCGGGCACCGGGGAGCTGTTTTTT.

This clone came up a few times. The rearrangement joins TRBV5-1 to TRBJ1-2; D not resolved. V lost 4 bases and J lost 2, with 6 bases in between. The CDR3 is made up of 12 amino acids. In germline, CDR1 is SGHRS, CDR2 YFSETQ. CDR3 in amino acids: CASSPRNYGYTF. For the CDR3, the DNA is TGCGCCAGCAGCCCGAGGAACTATGGCTACACCTTC.

The gene calls are TRBV29-1 and TRBJ1-5; perhaps TRBD1 as D (5 bases). The CDR3 length is 13 residues. Germline V lookup: CDR1 SQVTM, CDR2 ANQGSEA. Between the trimmed V and J ends, which lost 4 bases and 4 bases, there was a span of 11 bases. The CDR3 here is CSVGDSSNQPQHF. The CDR3 bases are TGCAGCGTTGGAGACAGTTCTAATCAGCCCCAGCATTTT.

DNA for the CDR3: TGTGCCAGTAGTATCCGACTCTGGCGCGGGAGGGCTTCCAATGAGCAGTTCTTC. Residues: CASSIRLWRGRASNEQFF. The chain uses TRBV19 and TRBJ2-1, with 9 bases matching TRBD2. The CDR3 is 18 residues long. Germline V CDR1 and CDR2: LNHDA, SQIVND (reference sequence). V was pared by 3 bases and J by 6 bases, with 15 bases of the junction left unmatched.

V usage is TRBV9 and J usage is TRBJ2-4, with no clear D. CDR3 length equals 13 residues. CDR1 is SGDLS, CDR2 YYNGEE, per germline. Trimming removed 0 bases from V and 4 bases from J, with 5 bases in between. The CDR3 DNA follows: TGTGCCAGCAGCGTAGGACTTAAAAACATTCAGTACTTC. This sequence encodes CASSVGLKNIQYF.

The chain is built from TRBV30 and TRBJ1-5; TRBD1 might be the D (5 bases). Germline V gene sequence: CDR1 GTSNPN, CDR2 SVGIG (reference sequence). V was trimmed by 2 bases and J by 6 bases, leaving 14 bases between them. The CDR3 is 14 residues long. The CDR3 sequence is CAWSLSGGGQPQHF. For the CDR3, the DNA is TGTGCCTGGAGTCTGTCGGGGGGAGGTCAGCCCCAGCATTTT.

V gene TRBV19 combines with J gene TRBJ1-2, with TRBD1 matching 10 bases. J was trimmed by 4 bases and V by 4 bases; bases with no gene match: 6. Germline lookup yields CDR1 LNHDA and CDR2 SQIVND (reference sequence). The CDR3 sequence is 15 residues long. CDR3 protein: CASSTPGQGSYGYTF. The CDR3 nucleotides read TGTGCCAGTAGTACGCCGGGACAGGGGAGCTATGGCTACACCTTC.